The clone carrying this T cell receptor beta chain was seen many times. The antigen is unknown. These data belong to a study of HIV-infected children after antiretroviral therapy interruption. Across the study: Continuous-treatment children had median age around 8 years, interruption roughly 9.5 years.

The CDR3 has 12 residues. The V end lost 3 bases, the J end lost 3 bases, and 6 bases lay between the germline ends. The germline V gene encodes CDR1 SGHTA and CDR2 FQGNSA. Broader study findings: Some non-naive CD45RA+ T cells might be present among sorted naive cells.

Treatment specified: PENTA 11 planned treatment interruption arm or continuous ART arm. At least 24 weeks of at least three-drug ART, in children 2 to 15 years. From thawed PBMCs, naive CD4+ CD45RA+ CD45RO- T cells were sorted. The TCR library was built from RNA with a 3' RACE protocol and unique molecular identifiers. MiXCR, applied by TCRdb to the 3' RACE reads, yields one record per CDR3 protein. Here the sample spans about 50,000 distinct CDR3 sequences, roughly 4% being singletons. The genes are TRBV7-2 and TRBJ2-7; D gene uncertain. The clonotype comes from a pool of human donors with HIV. Specimen: CD45RA+ CD4+ T cells from PBMCs, pooled from several time points, collected from a donor given antiretroviral therapy, either interrupted or continuous. Indicated subset: naive CD4+ CD45RA+ CD45RO- T cells. The CDR3 bases are TGTGCCAGCAGCTTTGGGAACTACGAGCAGTACTTC. This sequence encodes CASSFGNYEQYF. Full variable domain (outside the CDR3, taken from reference TRBV7-2 and TRBJ2-7): GAGVSQSPSNKVTEKGKDVELRCDPISGHTALYWYRQSLGQGLEFLIYFQGNSAPDKSGLPSDRFSAERTGGSVSTLTIQRTQQEDSAVYLCASSFGNYEQYFGPGTRLTVT.